One and the same sample provided the 8 T cell receptor beta chains below, sequenced in a study of T cell clonality in common variable immunodeficiency. The study, taken as a whole, reports: Fewer deletions and N-nucleotide insertions were reportedly seen in common variable immunodeficiency TCR beta sequences.

Sequenced by immunoSEQ multiplex PCR; TCRdb stores in-frame clones only, minus some. There are more than 35,000 clones in the sample, none observed a single time. These receptors' targets are unknown. The specimen was peripheral blood mononuclear cells. Receptors were obtained from a human donor with common variable immunodeficiency.

This clone was counted ten times or more. CDR3 DNA, as far as it was read: TGTGCCAGCAGTGGGGGACTAGCGTTCTACAATGAG. Translated: CASSGGLAFYNE. The CDR3 in its entirety is CASSGGLAFYNEQFF. The chain employs TRBV2 and TRBJ2-1, with 10 positions matching TRBD2. The read ends 3 residues early relative to the CDR3; the germline J gene fills the gap. V shed 4 bases and J 3 bases; nucleotides not matched to a gene: 3. The CDR3 covers 15 residues. Germline loops: CDR1 SNHLY, CDR2 FYNNEI.

This clone was detected only a few times. The read terminates 3 residues before the CDR3 end, so the remaining end is supplied by the germline J gene. The chain combines TRBV19 with TRBJ2-1; 10 bases agree with TRBD1. The germline V gene has CDR1 LNHDA and CDR2 SQIVND (reference sequence). The CDR3 loop spans 15 amino acids. Trimming cost V 4 bases and J 5 bases; bases outside gene matches: 5. This CDR3 reads CASSNRDRGDNEQFF. The sequenced part of the CDR3 DNA is TGTGCCAGTAGTAACCGGGACAGGGGCGACAATGAG.

This clone was observed a handful of times. The read comes to an end 3 residues before the CDR3 does, leaving the germline J gene to fill in the end. The chain recombines TRBV19 with TRBJ1-2, with D perhaps TRBD1 (6 bases). The CDR3 runs to 14 residues. In germline, CDR1 is LNHDA, CDR2 SQIVND (reference sequence). Trimming pared 4 bases from V and 4 bases from J, leaving 13 bases between. The sequenced part of the CDR3 DNA is TGTGCCAGTAGTAAGGGGGTCTACACCTATGGC. Translation gives CASSKGVYTYG. The full CDR3 reads CASSKGVYTYGYTF.

In its sample, this clone was seen a few times. The CDR3 goes on 3 residues after the read ends, and that part is filled in from the germline J gene. This chain connects TRBV5-6 to TRBJ2-1, with D maybe TRBD1 (6 bases). Germline V gene lookup returns CDR1 SGHDT and CDR2 YYEEEE. V shed 2 bases and J shed 0 bases, with 9 bases lying between them. The CDR3 consists of 15 residues. The DNA read from the CDR3 is TGTGCCAGCAGCTTCAGACAGGACTCCTACAATGAG. Protein product: CASSFRQDSYNE. In full, the CDR3 reads CASSFRQDSYNEQFF.

Comments on this clone: Sequencing ends 3 residues short of the CDR3 end; the germline J gene provides the rest. This sequence joins TRBV30 and TRBJ2-4; D uncertain. The CDR3 has 15 amino acids. Germline-derived CDR1 and CDR2 are GTSNPN and SVGIG (reference sequence). Trimming removed 0 bases from V and 2 bases from J, with 11 bases in between. The DNA read from the CDR3 is TGTGCCTGGAGTGTAAAGGGTTTTACCAAAAACATT. Translated, it gives CAWSVKGFTKNI. The whole CDR3 protein reads CAWSVKGFTKNIQYF.

This clone was found a few times. The read ends 3 residues early relative to the CDR3; the germline J gene fills the gap. The V call is TRBV7-8, the J call TRBJ1-2; D call uncertain. V was pared by 4 bases and J by 0 bases, with 6 bases between. Germline V gene lookup returns CDR1 SGHVS and CDR2 FQNEAQ. This CDR3 contains 13 residues. This CDR3 is CASSSTTNYGYTF. Incomplete CDR3 DNA: TGTGCCAGCAGCTCAACTACTAACTATGGC.

This clone was seen a few times. Sequencing ends 3 residues short of the CDR3 end; the germline J gene provides the rest. The rearrangement joins TRBV6-2 or TRBV6-3 to TRBJ1-6; 9 positions match TRBD1. The CDR3 loop spans 15 amino acids. Looked up from germline, CDR1 is MNHEY and CDR2 is SVGEGT. With 3 bases clipped from V and 9 bases from J, the junction kept 6 bases outside the gene matches. The CDR3 spells CASSYGTGGGSPLHF. CDR3 DNA (partial): TGTGCCAGCAGTTATGGAACAGGGGGCGGTTCACCC.

The CDR3 sequence: CASSLMREGGYEQYF. CDR3 DNA (partial): TGTGCCAGCAGCTTGATGCGGGAGGGTGGGTACGAG. The chain recombines TRBV5-6 with TRBJ2-7; 9 bases align to TRBD2. The CDR3 end is not reached by the read, which stops 3 residues before it; the germline J gene fills it in. This CDR3 has 15 amino acids. From germline, CDR1 is SGHDT and CDR2 YYEEEE. V shed 1 base and J 4 bases; nucleotides not matched to a gene: 6.